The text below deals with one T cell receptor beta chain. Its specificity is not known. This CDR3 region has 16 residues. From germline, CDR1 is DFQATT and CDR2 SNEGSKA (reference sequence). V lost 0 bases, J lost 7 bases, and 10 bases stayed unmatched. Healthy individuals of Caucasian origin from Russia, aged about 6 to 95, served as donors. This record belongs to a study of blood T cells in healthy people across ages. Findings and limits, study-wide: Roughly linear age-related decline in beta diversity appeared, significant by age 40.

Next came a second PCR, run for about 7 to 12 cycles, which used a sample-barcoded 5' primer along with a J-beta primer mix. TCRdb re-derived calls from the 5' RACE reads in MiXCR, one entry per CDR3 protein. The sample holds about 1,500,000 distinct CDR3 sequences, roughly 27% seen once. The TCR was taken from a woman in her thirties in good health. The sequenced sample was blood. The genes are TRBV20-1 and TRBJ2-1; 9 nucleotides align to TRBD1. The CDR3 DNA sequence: TGCAGTGCTAGAGATTCGGACAGGGGAGTGGGGAATGAGCAGTTCTTC. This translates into CSARDSDRGVGNEQFF.